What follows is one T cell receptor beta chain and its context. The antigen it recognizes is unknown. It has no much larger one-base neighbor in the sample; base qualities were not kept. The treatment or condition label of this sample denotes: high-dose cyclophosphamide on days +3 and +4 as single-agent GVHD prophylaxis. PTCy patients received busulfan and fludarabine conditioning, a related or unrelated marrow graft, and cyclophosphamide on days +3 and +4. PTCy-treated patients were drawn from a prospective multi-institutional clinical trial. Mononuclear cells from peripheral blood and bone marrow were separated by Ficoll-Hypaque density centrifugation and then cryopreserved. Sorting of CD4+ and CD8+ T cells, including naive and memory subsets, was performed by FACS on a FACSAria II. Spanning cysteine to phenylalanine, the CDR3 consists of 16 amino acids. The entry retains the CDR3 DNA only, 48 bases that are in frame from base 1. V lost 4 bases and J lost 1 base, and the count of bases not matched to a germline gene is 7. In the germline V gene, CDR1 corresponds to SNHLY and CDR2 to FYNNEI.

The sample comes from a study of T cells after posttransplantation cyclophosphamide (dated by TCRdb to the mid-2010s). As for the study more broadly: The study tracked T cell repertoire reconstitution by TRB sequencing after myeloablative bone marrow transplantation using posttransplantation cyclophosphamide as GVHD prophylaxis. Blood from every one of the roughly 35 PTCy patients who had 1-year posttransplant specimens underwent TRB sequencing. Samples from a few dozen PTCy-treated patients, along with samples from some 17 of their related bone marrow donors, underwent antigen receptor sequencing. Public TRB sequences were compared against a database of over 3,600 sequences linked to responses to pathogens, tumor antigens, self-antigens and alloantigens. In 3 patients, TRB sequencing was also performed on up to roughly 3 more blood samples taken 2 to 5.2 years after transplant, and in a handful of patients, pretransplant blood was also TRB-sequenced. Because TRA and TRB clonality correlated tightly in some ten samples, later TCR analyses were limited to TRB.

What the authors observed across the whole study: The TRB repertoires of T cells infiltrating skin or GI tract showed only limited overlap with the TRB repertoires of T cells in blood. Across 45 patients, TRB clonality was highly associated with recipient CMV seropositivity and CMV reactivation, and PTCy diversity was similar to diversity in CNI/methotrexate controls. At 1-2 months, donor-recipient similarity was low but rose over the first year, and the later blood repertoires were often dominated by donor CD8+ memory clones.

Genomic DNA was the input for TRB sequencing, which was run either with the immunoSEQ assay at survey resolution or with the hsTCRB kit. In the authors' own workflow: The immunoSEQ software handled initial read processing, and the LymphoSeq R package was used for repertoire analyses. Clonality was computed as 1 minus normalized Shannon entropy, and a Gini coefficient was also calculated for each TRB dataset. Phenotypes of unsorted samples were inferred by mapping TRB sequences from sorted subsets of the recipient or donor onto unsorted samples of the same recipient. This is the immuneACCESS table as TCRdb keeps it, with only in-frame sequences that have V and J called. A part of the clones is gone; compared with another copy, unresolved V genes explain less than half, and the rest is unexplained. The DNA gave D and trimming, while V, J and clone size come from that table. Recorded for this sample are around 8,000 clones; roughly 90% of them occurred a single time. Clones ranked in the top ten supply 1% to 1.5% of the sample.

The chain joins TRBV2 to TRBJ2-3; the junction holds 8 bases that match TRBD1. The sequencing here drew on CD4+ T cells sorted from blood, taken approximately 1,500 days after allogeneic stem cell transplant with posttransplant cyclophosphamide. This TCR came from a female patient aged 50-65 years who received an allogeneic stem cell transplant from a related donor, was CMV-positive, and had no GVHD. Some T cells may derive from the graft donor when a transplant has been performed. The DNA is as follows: TGTGCCAGCAGTGTCTACAGGGGGATCGGCACAGATACGCAGTATTTT. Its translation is CASSVYRGIGTDTQYF.